Listed here is a single T cell receptor (beta chain). Its target is unknown. Unique molecular identifiers tagged the TCRbeta library. TCRdb re-called the PCR reads with MiXCR, one entry per CDR3 protein. The sample shows 700,000 or so distinct CDR3 sequences, 13% of them seen only once. V lost 4 bases and J 6 bases, leaving 18 bases between the germline ends. CDR1 is DFQATT and CDR2 is SNEGSKA in the germline V gene (reference sequence). This CDR3 comprises 14 residues. This record comes from a study of T-cell reconstitution after alpha-beta-depleted transplantation in children. The study, taken as a whole, reports: Diversity of TCRbeta at day 60 was high in some patients, arising from surviving recipient T cells and thymic progenitors. Several hundred expanded graft clones reportedly gave rise to the alpha-beta T cells present about two months after transplant. From newly produced T cells came most of the T-cell counts and diversity one year after transplant.

The source of this sequence is a girl under 10 years old with congenital amegakaryocytic thrombocytopenia, due to receive a stem cell transplant. The rearrangement joins TRBV20-1 to TRBJ1-1; D perhaps matches TRBD1 (6 bases). The sequencing here drew on PBMCs, taken before TCRalphabeta/CD19-depleted stem cell transplant. The CDR3 DNA reads as TGCAGTGCTACCAAGTCCGGGACATGGGCTGAAGCTTTCTTT. Translated, it gives CSATKSGTWAEAFF.